Listed below are T cell receptor beta chains from one sample, sequenced in a study of T-cell memory formation after mild COVID-19. TCRdb used MiXCR to reprocess the 5' RACE reads, holding one entry per CDR3 protein. In the table there are approximately 400,000 distinct CDR3 sequences, roughly a quarter of which are singletons. Specimen: PBMCs or a T cell subset sorted from them (not recorded which). The receptors originated from an adult woman who had mild COVID-19 (a few samples of this study predate the infection). Cell type and time point are not known. CDR3s include the opening cysteine and the closing phenylalanine or tryptophan. The D gene is left open where the match is weak. The size entry is marked missing in some rows and otherwise reads once, few, many or a size class.

v_call: TRBV2; d_call: -; j_call: TRBJ2-2; clone_size: -; cdr3_aa: CASTFGNTGELFF; cdr3_nt: TGTGCCAGCACGTTCGGGAACACCGGGGAGCTGTTTTTT
v_call: TRBV7-9; d_call: -; j_call: TRBJ2-1; clone_size: -; cdr3_aa: CASSRRVGNEQFF; cdr3_nt: TGTGCCAGCAGCCGAAGAGTGGGCAATGAGCAGTTCTTC
v_call: TRBV19; d_call: -; j_call: TRBJ2-5; clone_size: -; cdr3_aa: CASSTYYPQETQYF; cdr3_nt: TGTGCCAGTAGTACCTACTATCCCCAAGAGACCCAGTACTTC
v_call: TRBV20-1; d_call: TRBD2; j_call: TRBJ2-3; clone_size: -; cdr3_aa: CSAPGGSGSSISTDTQYF; cdr3_nt: TGCAGTGCCCCGGGAGGGAGCGGAAGTTCAATTAGCACAGATACGCAGTATTTT
v_call: TRBV29-1; d_call: -; j_call: TRBJ2-3; clone_size: -; cdr3_aa: CSVESYISTDTQYF; cdr3_nt: TGCAGCGTTGAGAGTTACATTAGCACAGATACGCAGTATTTT
v_call: TRBV18; d_call: TRBD1; j_call: TRBJ1-2; clone_size: once; cdr3_aa: CASSPVGQGSYGYTF; cdr3_nt: TGTGCCAGCTCCCCCGTCGGACAGGGGTCCTATGGCTACACCTTC
v_call: TRBV13; d_call: -; j_call: TRBJ2-6; clone_size: -; cdr3_aa: CASSLAVGVLTF; cdr3_nt: TGTGCCAGCAGCTTAGCTGTGGGGGTCCTGACTTTC
v_call: TRBV14; d_call: -; j_call: TRBJ2-7; clone_size: few; cdr3_aa: CASSRPGSYEQYF; cdr3_nt: TGTGCCAGCAGCCGGCCAGGCTCCTACGAGCAGTACTTC
v_call: TRBV7-9; d_call: -; j_call: TRBJ2-5; clone_size: few; cdr3_aa: CASSLTVETQYF; cdr3_nt: TGTGCCAGCAGCTTAACGGTAGAGACCCAGTACTTC
v_call: TRBV20-1; d_call: TRBD1; j_call: TRBJ1-1; clone_size: once; cdr3_aa: CSALRWTGAMNTEAFF; cdr3_nt: TGCAGTGCTCTGAGATGGACAGGGGCCATGAACACTGAAGCTTTCTTT
v_call: TRBV3-1; d_call: -; j_call: TRBJ2-7; clone_size: -; cdr3_aa: CASSQGKWGYEQYF; cdr3_nt: TGTGCCAGCAGCCAAGGAAAGTGGGGCTACGAGCAGTACTTC
v_call: TRBV5-1; d_call: TRBD2; j_call: TRBJ2-3; clone_size: once; cdr3_aa: CASSLGTSSDTQYF; cdr3_nt: TGCGCCAGCAGCCTAGGGACTAGCTCAGATACGCAGTATTTT
v_call: TRBV12-3/TRBV12-4; d_call: -; j_call: TRBJ1-5; clone_size: -; cdr3_aa: CASSLSASYSNQPQHF; cdr3_nt: TGTGCCAGCAGTTTGAGCGCGAGTTATAGCAATCAGCCCCAGCATTTT
v_call: TRBV7-8; d_call: TRBD1; j_call: TRBJ1-1; clone_size: few; cdr3_aa: CASSLLIGGGEAFF; cdr3_nt: TGTGCCAGCAGCCTCCTGATAGGGGGCGGTGAAGCTTTCTTT
v_call: TRBV9; d_call: -; j_call: TRBJ2-5; clone_size: -; cdr3_aa: CASSVEGGGETQYF; cdr3_nt: TGTGCCAGCAGCGTAGAAGGAGGTGGGGAGACCCAGTACTTC
v_call: TRBV14; d_call: TRBD2; j_call: TRBJ2-7; clone_size: -; cdr3_aa: CASSQEGLAGVYEQYF; cdr3_nt: TGTGCCAGCAGCCAAGAGGGACTAGCGGGAGTCTACGAGCAGTACTTC
v_call: TRBV6-5; d_call: -; j_call: TRBJ1-1; clone_size: -; cdr3_aa: CASSYSWAPGTEAFF; cdr3_nt: TGTGCCAGCAGTTATTCTTGGGCCCCTGGCACTGAAGCTTTCTTT
v_call: TRBV7-2; d_call: -; j_call: TRBJ2-3; clone_size: few; cdr3_aa: CASSFVGNSADTQYF; cdr3_nt: TGTGCCAGCAGCTTCGTCGGGAACTCTGCAGATACGCAGTATTTT
v_call: TRBV7-8; d_call: -; j_call: TRBJ1-6; clone_size: -; cdr3_aa: CASSFYRDNSPLHF; cdr3_nt: TGTGCCAGCAGCTTTTACAGAGATAATTCACCCCTCCACTTT
v_call: TRBV5-1; d_call: -; j_call: TRBJ2-5; clone_size: -; cdr3_aa: CASSPSPVQETQYF; cdr3_nt: TGCGCCAGCAGTCCTAGTCCCGTCCAGGAGACCCAGTACTTC
v_call: TRBV15; d_call: TRBD1; j_call: TRBJ2-7; clone_size: -; cdr3_aa: CATSRGNRGSMEEQYF; cdr3_nt: TGTGCCACCAGCAGAGGCAACAGGGGTTCCATGGAGGAGCAGTACTTC
v_call: TRBV6-6; d_call: -; j_call: TRBJ2-3; clone_size: few; cdr3_aa: CASSHGRGTDTQYF; cdr3_nt: TGTGCCAGCAGTCACGGCCGCGGCACAGATACGCAGTATTTT
v_call: TRBV20-1; d_call: TRBD1; j_call: TRBJ2-7; clone_size: once; cdr3_aa: CSLGQTYEQYF; cdr3_nt: TGCAGTCTGGGACAGACCTACGAGCAGTACTTC
v_call: TRBV28; d_call: TRBD2; j_call: TRBJ2-5; clone_size: -; cdr3_aa: CASSFGGRVGETQYF; cdr3_nt: TGTGCCAGCAGTTTCGGCGGGAGGGTTGGTGAGACCCAGTACTTC
v_call: TRBV29-1; d_call: -; j_call: TRBJ1-2; clone_size: few; cdr3_aa: CSVGLSYGYTF; cdr3_nt: TGCAGCGTGGGCTTATCTTATGGCTACACCTTC
v_call: TRBV27; d_call: -; j_call: TRBJ1-1; clone_size: few; cdr3_aa: CASSKSPPGTEAFF; cdr3_nt: TGTGCCAGCAGTAAGTCCCCTCCGGGGACTGAAGCTTTCTTT
v_call: TRBV5-1; d_call: -; j_call: TRBJ1-1; clone_size: -; cdr3_aa: CASSFTRVGLNTEAFF; cdr3_nt: TGCGCCAGCAGCTTCACCCGCGTGGGCTTGAACACTGAAGCTTTCTTT
v_call: TRBV12-3/TRBV12-4; d_call: TRBD2; j_call: TRBJ2-7; clone_size: few; cdr3_aa: CASSPTSGGLYEQYF; cdr3_nt: TGTGCCAGCAGTCCGACTAGCGGGGGCCTCTACGAGCAGTACTTC
v_call: TRBV5-1; d_call: TRBD2; j_call: TRBJ2-5; clone_size: few; cdr3_aa: CASSSSGGARETQYF; cdr3_nt: TGCGCCAGCAGCTCTAGCGGGGGGGCCAGAGAGACCCAGTACTTC
v_call: TRBV4-1; d_call: -; j_call: TRBJ2-1; clone_size: few; cdr3_aa: CASSQDQVDNEQFF; cdr3_nt: TGCGCCAGCAGCCAAGATCAAGTAGACAATGAGCAGTTCTTC
v_call: TRBV11-2; d_call: -; j_call: TRBJ2-3; clone_size: -; cdr3_aa: CASSLLAVRDTQYF; cdr3_nt: TGTGCCAGCAGCTTGTTGGCCGTGAGGGATACGCAGTATTTT
v_call: TRBV3-1; d_call: -; j_call: TRBJ2-7; clone_size: few; cdr3_aa: CASSRSAGRGRYEQYF; cdr3_nt: TGTGCCAGCAGCCGGAGCGCCGGACGGGGTCGCTACGAGCAGTACTTC
v_call: TRBV27; d_call: TRBD1; j_call: TRBJ1-1; clone_size: -; cdr3_aa: CASRTGTGNTEAFF; cdr3_nt: TGTGCCAGCAGAACCGGGACAGGGAACACTGAAGCTTTCTTT
v_call: TRBV6-2/TRBV6-3; d_call: -; j_call: TRBJ1-1; clone_size: once; cdr3_aa: CASTTWGFTEAFF; cdr3_nt: TGTGCCAGCACGACCTGGGGGTTCACTGAAGCTTTCTTT
v_call: TRBV29-1; d_call: -; j_call: TRBJ1-5; clone_size: few; cdr3_aa: CSVAQGVGQPQHF; cdr3_nt: TGCAGCGTTGCTCAAGGGGTTGGTCAGCCCCAGCATTTT
v_call: TRBV6-5; d_call: -; j_call: TRBJ1-2; clone_size: -; cdr3_aa: CASSRDGGYTF; cdr3_nt: TGTGCCAGCAGTCGAGATGGTGGCTACACCTTC
v_call: TRBV24-1; d_call: -; j_call: TRBJ2-1; clone_size: -; cdr3_aa: CATSESGRGAANEQFF; cdr3_nt: TGTGCCACCAGTGAGAGTGGAAGGGGCGCAGCCAATGAGCAGTTCTTC
v_call: TRBV6-6; d_call: -; j_call: TRBJ1-2; clone_size: -; cdr3_aa: CASSYQGGYTF; cdr3_nt: TGTGCCAGCAGTTACCAGGGTGGCTACACCTTC
v_call: TRBV19; d_call: TRBD2; j_call: TRBJ2-1; clone_size: few; cdr3_aa: CASSGGGVAGSYNEQFF; cdr3_nt: TGTGCCAGTAGTGGGGGTGGAGTAGCGGGCTCCTACAATGAGCAGTTCTTC
v_call: TRBV2; d_call: TRBD2; j_call: TRBJ2-3; clone_size: -; cdr3_aa: CASSSRERDTQYF; cdr3_nt: TGTGCCAGCAGTTCGCGGGAGCGAGATACGCAGTATTTT
v_call: TRBV20-1; d_call: -; j_call: TRBJ2-7; clone_size: -; cdr3_aa: CSARPPGDYEQYF; cdr3_nt: TGCAGTGCTAGGCCTCCGGGAGACTACGAGCAGTACTTC
v_call: TRBV7-2; d_call: TRBD2; j_call: TRBJ2-7; clone_size: many; cdr3_aa: CASSPKSGLAATYEQYF; cdr3_nt: TGTGCCAGCAGCCCAAAATCGGGACTAGCGGCCACCTACGAGCAGTACTTC
v_call: TRBV6-6; d_call: -; j_call: TRBJ1-3; clone_size: -; cdr3_aa: CASSYDLAGRSGNTIYF; cdr3_nt: TGTGCCAGCAGTTACGATTTAGCAGGGAGGTCCGGAAACACCATATATTTT
v_call: TRBV12-3/TRBV12-4; d_call: TRBD1; j_call: TRBJ2-7; clone_size: many; cdr3_aa: CASSSGTAYEQYF; cdr3_nt: TGTGCCAGCTCATCCGGGACAGCCTACGAGCAGTACTTC
v_call: TRBV29-1; d_call: -; j_call: TRBJ1-2; clone_size: -; cdr3_aa: CSVGRQDYGYTF; cdr3_nt: TGCAGCGTTGGCCGACAGGACTATGGCTACACCTTC
v_call: TRBV11-3; d_call: TRBD2; j_call: TRBJ2-1; clone_size: -; cdr3_aa: CASSLNGRAAYNEQFF; cdr3_nt: TGTGCCAGCAGCTTAAACGGGAGGGCCGCCTACAATGAGCAGTTCTTC
v_call: TRBV7-2; d_call: -; j_call: TRBJ1-2; clone_size: few; cdr3_aa: CASSLVKGEMSGYTF; cdr3_nt: TGTGCCAGCAGCTTAGTTAAGGGTGAAATGTCTGGCTACACCTTC
v_call: TRBV19; d_call: -; j_call: TRBJ2-7; clone_size: -; cdr3_aa: CASSIGQSQGEQYF; cdr3_nt: TGTGCCAGTAGTATTGGACAGAGCCAGGGCGAGCAGTACTTC
v_call: TRBV5-1; d_call: TRBD1; j_call: TRBJ2-6; clone_size: few; cdr3_aa: CASSGPQGATPGANVLTF; cdr3_nt: TGCGCCAGCAGCGGACCTCAGGGGGCAACGCCTGGGGCCAACGTCCTGACTTTC
v_call: TRBV7-2; d_call: -; j_call: TRBJ1-6; clone_size: -; cdr3_aa: CASSLAGNSLRAYNSPLHF; cdr3_nt: TGTGCCAGCAGCTTAGCGGGGAACAGTCTCCGGGCGTATAATTCACCCCTCCACTTT
v_call: TRBV24-1; d_call: -; j_call: TRBJ2-3; clone_size: -; cdr3_aa: CATSAKGGGTDTQYF; cdr3_nt: TGTGCCACCAGTGCTAAGGGCGGGGGCACAGATACGCAGTATTTT
v_call: TRBV7-8; d_call: TRBD1; j_call: TRBJ2-3; clone_size: few; cdr3_aa: CASSRDRLSTDTQYF; cdr3_nt: TGTGCCAGCAGCCGGGACAGACTTAGCACAGATACGCAGTATTTT
v_call: TRBV20-1; d_call: -; j_call: TRBJ2-3; clone_size: -; cdr3_aa: CSARVPDRVLDTQYF; cdr3_nt: TGCAGTGCTAGAGTCCCGGACAGAGTCCTAGATACGCAGTATTTT
v_call: TRBV5-1; d_call: TRBD1; j_call: TRBJ2-7; clone_size: few; cdr3_aa: CASSLTQGNYEQYF; cdr3_nt: TGCGCCAGCAGCTTGACACAGGGGAACTACGAGCAGTACTTC
v_call: TRBV7-8; d_call: -; j_call: TRBJ2-5; clone_size: many; cdr3_aa: CASSSGRETQYF; cdr3_nt: TGTGCCAGCAGCTCAGGACGGGAGACCCAGTACTTC
v_call: TRBV11-2; d_call: -; j_call: TRBJ2-3; clone_size: few; cdr3_aa: CASSRDRSPRDTQYF; cdr3_nt: TGTGCCAGCAGCCGTGACCGGTCCCCGCGGGATACGCAGTATTTT